This T cell receptor beta chain originates from a study of T cell repertoires in cytomegalovirus infection. TCRdb reanalysed the reads using MiXCR and keeps one entry per CDR3 protein. There are 900,000 to 950,000 distinct CDR3 sequences in the sample; approximately 31% occur only once, and around an eighth lies in the top ten. Concerning this clonotype itself: The target antigen is unknown.

V lost 8 bases, J lost 2 bases, and 5 bases stayed unmatched. Looked up from germline, CDR1 is SEHNR and CDR2 is FQNEAQ (reference sequence). The CDR3 runs to 14 residues. The sequence was obtained from a human donor in good health (CMV status not recorded). Some clones in this sample may be carry-over from other donors' samples. V gene TRBV7-9 combines with J gene TRBJ2-3; 9 positions agree with TRBD2. The specimen comprised cultured CD8+ T cells from PBMCs, sampled from culture after CMV antigen stimulation. The CDR3, as DNA: TGTGCCAGCGACAGCGGGGGGTACACAGATACGCAGTATTTT. It is translated as CASDSGGYTDTQYF.